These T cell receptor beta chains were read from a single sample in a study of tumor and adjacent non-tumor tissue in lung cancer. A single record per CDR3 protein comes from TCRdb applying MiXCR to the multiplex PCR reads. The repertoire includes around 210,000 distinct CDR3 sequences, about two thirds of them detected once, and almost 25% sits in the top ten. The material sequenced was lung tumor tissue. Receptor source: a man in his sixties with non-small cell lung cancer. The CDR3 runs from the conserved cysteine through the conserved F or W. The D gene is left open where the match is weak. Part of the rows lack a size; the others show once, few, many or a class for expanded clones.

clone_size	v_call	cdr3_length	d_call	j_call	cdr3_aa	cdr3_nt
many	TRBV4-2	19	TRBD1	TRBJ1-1	CASSQVSLGTGILGTEAFF	TGTGCCAGCAGCCAGGTTAGCCTCGGGACAGGGATTTTGGGAACTGAAGCTTTCTTT
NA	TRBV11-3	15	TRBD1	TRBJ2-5	CAISLERGRSETQYF	TGTGCCATCAGCCTCGAAAGGGGGCGTTCAGAGACTCAGTACTTC
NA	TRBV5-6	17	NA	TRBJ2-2	CASSSTMTNGRTGELFF	TGTGCCAGCAGCTCCACTATGACTAACGGGAGAACCGGGGAGCTGTTTTTT
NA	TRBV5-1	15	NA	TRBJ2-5	CASSFAPGVQETQYF	TGCGCCAGCAGCTTCGCCCCAGGGGTACAAGAGACCCAGTACTTC
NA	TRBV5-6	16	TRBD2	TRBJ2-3	CAGSLTSGASTDTQYF	TGTGCCGGCAGCTTGACTAGCGGGGCGAGCACAGATACGCAGTATTTT
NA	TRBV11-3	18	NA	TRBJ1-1	CASSLTQSLYGRNTEAFF	TGTGCCAGCAGCTTAACGCAGAGTTTGTATGGTCGGAACACTGAAGCTTTCTTT
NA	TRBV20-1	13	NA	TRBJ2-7	CSARDQGRAEQYF	TGCAGTGCTAGAGACCAGGGTAGGGCCGAGCAGTACTTC
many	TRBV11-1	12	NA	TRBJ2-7	CASRGQNYEQYF	TGTGCCAGCAGAGGACAGAACTACGAGCAGTACTTC
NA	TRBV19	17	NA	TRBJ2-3	CASTPSRWGTQADTQYF	TGTGCCAGTACCCCTTCCCGGTGGGGGACACAGGCGGATACGCAGTATTTT
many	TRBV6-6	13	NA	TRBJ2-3	CASTLPHQGPQYF	TGTGCCAGCACCTTACCCCATCAGGGGCCGCAGTATTTT
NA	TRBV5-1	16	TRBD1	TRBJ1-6	CASSSTDRVTNSPFHF	TGCGCCAGCAGCTCCACTGACAGGGTAACAAACTCACCCTTCCATTTT
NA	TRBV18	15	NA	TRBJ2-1	CARSSGPSSYNEQFF	TGTGCCAGATCAAGCGGCCCGAGCTCCTACAATGAGCAGTTCTTC
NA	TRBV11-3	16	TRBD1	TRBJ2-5	CAISLSTGGGGEIQYF	TGTGCCATAAGCTTGTCGACAGGGGGTGGAGGAGAGATCCAGTACTTC
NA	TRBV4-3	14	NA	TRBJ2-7	CASSQAVGSLDPSF	TGCGCCAGCAGCCAAGCGGTGGGGAGCTTGGATCCCTCCTTC
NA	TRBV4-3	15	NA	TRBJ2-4	CASSQEYRAKNTQYF	TGCGCCAGCAGCCAAGAATACCGAGCCAAAAACACTCAGTACTTC
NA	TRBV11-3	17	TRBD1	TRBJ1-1	CASSAKTGGLGNTEAFF	TGTGCCAGCAGTGCGAAGACAGGGGGGCTTGGGAACACTGAAGCTTTCTTT
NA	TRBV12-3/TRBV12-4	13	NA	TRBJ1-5	CANSFSGGQPQHF	TGTGCCAACAGTTTTTCGGGGGGTCAGCCCCAGCACTTT
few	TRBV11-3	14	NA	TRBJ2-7	CASSLGGISYEQYF	TGTGCCAGCAGCTTGGGCGGGATATCCTATGAGCAGTACTTC
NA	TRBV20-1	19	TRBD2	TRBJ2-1	CSARGWTSGSEARYNEEFF	TGCAGTGCTAGGGGTTGGACTAGCGGGAGTGAGGCCCGATATAATGAGGAGTTCTTC
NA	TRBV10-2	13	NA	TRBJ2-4	CASSDGAKNIQYF	TGCGCCAGCAGTGACGGAGCCAAAAACATTCAGTACTTC
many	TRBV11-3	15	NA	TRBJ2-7	CASRRGGGRANEQYF	TGTGCCAGCAGGAGAGGGGGTGGTAGGGCCAACGAGCAGTACTTC
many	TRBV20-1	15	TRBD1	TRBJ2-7	CSARQGALTSYEQYF	TGCAGTGCTAGACAGGGGGCCCTAACCTCCTACGAGCAGTACTTC